This TCR beta chain was identified in a study of CD8 T cells in Susac syndrome. A quantity of about 0.5 to 1 ug RNA underwent reverse transcription using random hexamers. MiXCR, applied by TCRdb to the immunoSEQ multiplex PCR reads, yields one record per CDR3 protein. The repertoire has around 270,000 distinct CDR3 sequences, approximately 89% of them found once; the top ten carry approximately 0.18%. From blood CD8+ and CD4+ T cells, TCR beta sequences were generated. Sequences were obtained from CD8+ T cells from PBMCs. This sequence was found in a human donor with multiple sclerosis.

Here the CDR3 reads CATKGQWDTEAFF. CDR3 in DNA: TGTGCCACCAAGGGCCAGTGGGACACTGAAGCTTTCTTT. The chain employs TRBV24-1 and TRBJ1-1, with no clear D. CDR1 and CDR2 (germline): KGHDR, SFDVKD. The V gene lost 8 bases and the J gene lost 3 bases, with 12 bases spanning the gap. The CDR3 covers 13 residues.